These 9 T cell receptor beta chains came from one sample sequenced in a study of blood T cell repertoires in COVID-19. The assay was immunoSEQ multiplex PCR, and TCRdb's table has in-frame clones only and misses some. Of some 400,000 clones detected, over 65% appear once; the ten largest clones hold about 1%. The specimen sequenced was peripheral blood. The receptors derive from a human donor with acute or convalescent COVID-19. The donor label of this sample is uncertain.

The chain joins TRBV30 to TRBJ1-1; perhaps TRBD1 as D (5 bases). With 3 bases removed from V and 7 bases from J, the gap between germline ends came to 18 bases. The germline V gene has CDR1 GTSNPN and CDR2 SVGIG (reference sequence). CDR3 length: 14 residues. CDR3 DNA sequence: TGTGCCTGGAGAGGGGTGGGGAGGACGGGTGAAGCTTTCTTT. Its translation: CAWRGVGRTGEAFF.

The chain combines TRBV7-9 with TRBJ2-7; TRBD2 is a possible D gene (6 bases). This CDR3 is built from 13 residues. V lost 6 bases and J lost 1, with 10 bases in between. CDR1 SEHNR and CDR2 FQNEAQ come from the germline V gene (reference sequence). The CDR3 DNA reads TGTGCCAGCAGGTGGGGGGAGTCCTACGAGCAGTACTTC. This translates into CASRWGESYEQYF.

The chain combines TRBV30 with TRBJ1-4; tentatively, D is TRBD1 (6 bases). Germline loops: CDR1 GTSNPN, CDR2 SVGIG (reference sequence). This CDR3 comprises 14 residues. The V end lost 3 bases, the J end lost 0 bases, and 8 bases lay between the germline ends. The CDR3 nucleotides read TGTGCCTGGAGGTCAGGGGCAACTAATGAAAAACTGTTTTTT. Translating it yields CAWRSGATNEKLFF.

This sequence joins TRBV3-1 (or the pseudogene TRBV3-2) and TRBJ1-1; D might be TRBD1 (5 bases). Germline CDR1 and CDR2: LGHDT and YNNKEL (reference sequence). V lost 4 bases to trimming and J lost 1 base, with 13 bases between them. This CDR3 is built from 15 residues. CDR3 loop: CASSPSDRTNTEAFF. CDR3 coding DNA: TGTGCCAGCAGCCCTTCCGACAGAACGAACACTGAAGCTTTCTTT.

The DNA for the CDR3 is TGTGCCAGCAGTGAAGCCACAGGGGCTAACTATGGCTACACCTTC. Its translation: CASSEATGANYGYTF. This rearrangement joins TRBV6-1 to TRBJ1-2; 7 bases are shared with TRBD1. Trimming removed 0 bases from V and 0 bases from J; junction bases left unmatched: 1. Looked up from germline, CDR1 is MNHNS and CDR2 is SASEGT. The CDR3 is made up of 15 amino acids.

The rearrangement uses TRBV6-6 and TRBJ1-2; a weak D match, TRBD1 (5 bases). CDR1 is MNHNY and CDR2 is SVGAGI in the germline V gene (reference sequence). Trimming cost V 5 bases and J 1 base, with 20 bases left between them. The CDR3 is 17 residues long. This CDR3 reads CASSRLSRVKGNYGYTF. CDR3 nucleotides: TGTGCCAGCAGTCGCTTGTCCAGGGTCAAGGGTAACTATGGCTACACCTTC.

The rearrangement uses TRBV7-9 and TRBJ1-2, with D perhaps matching TRBD1 (5 bases). Germline assignment: CDR1 SEHNR and CDR2 FQNEAQ (reference sequence). V was shortened by 7 bases and J by 2 bases, with 14 bases between the two germline ends. The CDR3 consists of 14 residues. Written as DNA, the CDR3 is TGTGCCAGCACCCTACTGGGGCTAAACTATGGCTACACCTTC. Amino acid sequence: CASTLLGLNYGYTF.

The chain couples TRBV6-2 or TRBV6-3 to TRBJ2-1; 7 bases match TRBD2. The CDR3 spans 16 residues. The V gene's germline CDR1 is MNHEY and CDR2 SVGEGT. J lost 4 bases, V lost 2 bases, and 8 bases had no gene match. The CDR3 DNA is TGTGCCAGCAGTTACCTCGTGGGGGGGTCTTACAATGAGCAGTTCTTC. This sequence encodes CASSYLVGGSYNEQFF.

Here the CDR3 reads CASSQEGRGSNYGYTF. In DNA form, the CDR3 reads TGTGCCAGCAGCCAAGAGGGGAGGGGTTCTAACTATGGCTACACCTTC. The chain couples TRBV3-1 (or the pseudogene TRBV3-2) to TRBJ1-2, with D possibly matching TRBD1 (5 bases). The CDR3 length is 16 residues. V was clipped by 0 bases and J by 0 bases, with 11 bases between them. The germline gives CDR1 LGHDT, CDR2 YNNKEL (reference sequence).